This T cell receptor beta chain was recovered during a study of breast tumors, draining lymph nodes, adjacent tissues (dated by TCRdb to 2015 to 2016). Regarding the complete study: TCR beta repertoires were compared across tumor, adjacent nontumor tissue and axillary lymph nodes obtained from breast cancer patients. The study was designed to assess the relationships and possible T-cell exchange between tumor, surrounding tissue and draining lymph node repertoires in human breast cancer. What the research found in general, with its limitations: The data were judged consistent with most tumor T cells deriving from the lymph node and then expanding within tumor tissue. Tumor and nontumor tissue repertoires were found to be significantly more similar in luminal-like than in basal-like breast cancer. T-cell repertoire diversity in tumors was found to be lower than in lymph nodes but higher than in nontumor tissue, and preferential V and J gene usage was observed. The conclusion that tumor T cells originate in lymph nodes was framed as consistent with a hypothesis rather than directly demonstrated.

The lymph node samples were taken from the axillary draining lymph nodes of breast cancer patients. From the cysteine up to the phenylalanine, the CDR3 has a length of 15 residues. Only the CDR3 part of the read is kept: 45 bases, read in frame from the first base. V gives up 0 bases and J gives up 11 bases, and the segment between their germline ends measures 18 bases. These reads were obtained on an Illumina HiSeq 2000. Multiplex PCR amplification was used to build the TCR beta chain libraries. The amplified TCR beta chain products were analyzed by high-throughput sequencing. TCRdb reanalyzed the raw reads on its own, using fastp at Q25 for trimming and MiXCR for clone calling, and kept in-frame beta chains. CDR3 protein duplicates are merged, each entry listing the most common genes and DNA. The sample table shows some 200,000 distinct CDR3 sequences, and over 25% are seen once. The biggest ten clones account for roughly 4% of the sample.

As regards this clonotype: The antigen it recognizes is unknown. Base qualities are not recorded, but no much larger clone differs from it by a single base.

The rearranged segments are TRBV12-3 or TRBV12-4 and TRBJ2-3; tentative D gene TRBD2, with 7 bases matching. This clonotype was obtained from a female donor with breast cancer. Some clones in this sample may be carry-over from other donors' samples. Source material: axillary lymph node tissue. CDR3 loop: CASSLAGGPYNEQYF. In nucleotides, the sequence is TGTGCCAGCAGTTTAGCGGGGGGGCCCTACAATGAGCAGTATTTT.